This section outlines one TCR beta chain sequence together with its context. Its antigen specificity is not known. Per-base quality was not reported, and no clone a single base away is much larger than it. The High Capacity cDNA Reverse Transcription Kit was used to reverse transcribe all of the isolated RNA, meaning that expressed TCRB transcripts were what got sequenced. Naive, central memory and regulatory T cell samples underwent deep immunoSEQ sequencing, averaging around 4 million total reads per sample. Sorted cells were lysed in RLT buffer, and RNA was extracted using DNase-treated RNeasy Micro or Mini kits according to cell number. Each cell subset was processed separately to prevent cross-contamination, with patient and healthy donor samples processed together. The immunoSEQ multiplex PCR was used to amplify TCRB sequences from cDNA, generating 87-bp fragments that spanned the CDR3 region. Sequencing of the amplicons was done on the Illumina HiSeq platform. In the source study's methods: Synthetic template baselines were used to correct PCR bias computationally, reads within Hamming distance 2 were collapsed together, and singletons that could not be merged were discarded. Reads were aligned to IMGT to assign V, D and J genes, CDR3 length, and insertions or deletions at six rearrangement sites. Within each subset, clonotype counts were normalized to sorted cell number, after which true diversity and Gini coefficients were computed with the tcR R package. The overlap coefficient, calculated on TCRB nucleotide sequences, was used to measure repertoire sharing. The clones in this table, taken by TCRdb from immuneACCESS, are in-frame only. Not every clone is retained; where verified, under half of the shortfall comes from an unresolved V gene, and the cause of the rest is unknown. Clonal size and the V and J genes are those of that table, whereas D and trimming came from the DNA. The sample table shows about 120,000 clones, and roughly 15% are seen once. 2% to 3% of the sample goes to the ten largest clones.

V is shortened by 1 base, J by 5 bases, and the region joining them spans 17 bases. CDR1 SGHDN and CDR2 FVKESK are derived from the germline V gene. There are 16 amino acids in the CDR3, from cysteine to phenylalanine inclusive. Here the CDR3 DNA is all that survives: 48 bases in frame from base 1. This sample is drawn from a study of beta chain features in type 1 diabetes (dated by TCRdb to the late 2010s). Context from the whole study: Mean age, gender distribution, total cell number and subset yield were not different between patients and healthy donors. A total of some 100,000,000 sorted cells were examined across all samples, and a strong correlation was observed between cell number per subset and RNA yield. In the study, recently diagnosed type 1 diabetes patients and matched healthy donors were compared on the TCRB repertoires of their sorted circulating CD4+ T cell subsets. Whereas all 30 or so donors provided naive and central memory subsets, regulatory and stem cell-like memory subsets were isolated from just 8 patients and about 8 healthy donors.

The study at large found these results: A moderate but significant shortening of TCRB CDR3 length was observed in type 1 diabetes patients in all four CD4+ subsets. Only small numbers of individuals were included in the HLA sub-analyses, which left unresolved whether HLA type had any influence on TCRB rearrangement. Naive, central memory and regulatory TCRB repertoires appeared to be more similar among patients than among healthy donors. Shorter templates might be favored by PCR, yet because patient and control samples were amplified and corrected together, any such skew would affect both groups equally. Because cDNA was sequenced instead of genomic DNA, activated cells with high expression could be over-represented, although the groups did not differ in activation or CD3 levels. Patients with type 1 diabetes made fewer insertions and deleted more nucleotides at VDJ recombination sites, implying thymic rearrangement abnormalities.

A single peripheral blood draw of around 0.11 L on average was collected from each donor into heparinised tubes. A BD FACSAria II was used to sort naive, central memory, regulatory and stem cell-like memory CD4+ T cells with a panel that included CD45RO, CCR7, CD25, CD127, CD95 and CD27. Every sorted population had a purity above 95%. PBMCs were isolated right away by Lymphoprep density gradient centrifugation and were stained directly, without culture. So that batch effects would be minimized, each experiment stained and sorted samples in pairs, pairing one healthy donor with one patient. This receptor was taken from a man aged 30 to 45 with type 1 diabetes. Source material: central memory CD4+ T cells from blood. This receptor chain uses TRBV14 and TRBJ1-2, with an unclear D gene assignment. CDR3 reads: CASSQGWGIGVYGYTF. The nucleotide sequence reads as follows: TGTGCCAGCAGCCAAGGCTGGGGAATCGGAGTTTATGGCTACACCTTC.